This is a list of T cell receptor beta chains from one sample in a study of breast tumors, draining lymph nodes, adjacent tissues. MiXCR was run by TCRdb on the multiplex PCR reads, yielding one entry per CDR3 protein. The sample records under 300,000 distinct CDR3 sequences, about 34% being singletons. The sequenced sample consisted of axillary lymph node tissue. These receptor sequences come from a female donor with breast cancer. Some clones in this sample may be carry-over from other donors' samples. Each CDR3 is given with its conserved first and last residue. The order of the fields is clone size, J gene, D gene, V gene, CDR3 protein, CDR3 DNA. The D gene is left open where the match is weak. A row's size may be missing; if present it is once, few, many or a size class.

NA | TRBJ1-4 | NA | TRBV7-9 | CASSSTASNEKLFF | TGTGCCAGCAGCTCGACAGCTAGTAATGAAAAACTGTTTTTT
many | TRBJ2-1 | NA | TRBV20-1 | CSARDQSFYNEQFF | TGCAGTGCTAGAGATCAGTCTTTCTACAATGAGCAGTTCTTC
NA | TRBJ2-5 | TRBD2 | TRBV28 | CASSGGNKRTQYF | TGTGCCAGCAGCGGGGGGAATAAGAGAACCCAGTACTTC
many | TRBJ2-7 | TRBD2 | TRBV10-3 | CAISDGGSSGNEQYF | TGTGCCATCAGTGACGGGGGGTCTAGCGGGAACGAGCAGTACTTC
many | TRBJ2-7 | NA | TRBV18 | CASSPGGSYEQYF | TGTGCCAGCTCACCTGGCGGTTCCTACGAGCAGTACTTC
NA | TRBJ1-5 | NA | TRBV19 | CASRMGRDGNQPQHF | TGTGCCAGTAGGATGGGGAGGGATGGCAATCAGCCTCAGCATTTT
many | TRBJ2-7 | NA | TRBV2 | CASSELLWGREYYEQYF | TGTGCCAGCAGTGAACTGCTGTGGGGACGGGAGTACTACGAGCAGTACTTC
many | TRBJ1-5 | NA | TRBV5-8 | CASSPAPDQPQHF | TGTGCCAGCAGCCCCGCCCCGGATCAGCCCCAGCATTTT
many | TRBJ2-3 | NA | TRBV7-2 | CASNHGGTDTQYF | TGTGCCAGCAACCATGGCGGCACAGATACGCAGTATTTT
many | TRBJ2-7 | NA | TRBV10-2 | CASSGVRTPYEQYF | TGCGCCAGCAGTGGAGTACGGACACCTTACGAGCAGTACTTC
NA | TRBJ1-2 | TRBD1 | TRBV29-1 | CSLEGGPYGYTF | TGCAGTTTGGAAGGGGGCCCCTATGGCTACACCTTC
many | TRBJ1-2 | NA | TRBV14 | CASSLRLAYGYTF | TGTGCCAGCAGCCTGCGGCTTGCCTATGGCTACACCTTC
once | TRBJ2-3 | TRBD1 | TRBV2 | CATGYDRGYNEQYF | TGTGCCACAGGGTATGACAGGGGTTACAATGAGCAGTATTTT
many | TRBJ2-3 | NA | TRBV24-1 | CATSDARSTDTQYF | TGTGCCACCAGTGATGCGAGGTCCACAGATACGCAGTATTTT
NA | TRBJ2-7 | NA | TRBV7-9 | CASSLGQATSQYF | TGTGCCAGCAGCTTAGGACAGGCTACCAGTCAGTACTTC
many | TRBJ2-1 | NA | TRBV5-1 | CASSLSWDPYPGNEQFF | TGCGCCAGCAGCTTGAGTTGGGACCCTTATCCGGGCAATGAGCAGTTCTTC
many | TRBJ1-5 | TRBD1 | TRBV19 | CASSTIDRGWQPQHF | TGTGCCAGTAGTACCATAGACAGGGGCTGGCAGCCCCAGCATTTT
many | TRBJ2-7 | NA | TRBV11-1 | CASSSTDYEQYF | TGTGCCAGCAGCTCGACTGATTACGAGCAGTACTTC
NA | TRBJ2-1 | NA | TRBV7-2 | CASSLYRYNEQFF | TGTGCCAGCAGCTTATACAGGTACAATGAGCAGTTCTTC
many | TRBJ1-2 | NA | TRBV9 | CASSVDGDTYGYTF | TGTGCCAGCAGCGTAGACGGCGACACCTATGGCTACACCTTC
NA | TRBJ2-2 | NA | TRBV5-1 | CASSLDTGELFF | TGCGCCAGCAGCTTGGACACCGGGGAGCTGTTTTTT
NA | TRBJ1-3 | NA | TRBV2 | CASIGRSGNTIYF | TGTGCCAGCATAGGGCGCTCTGGAAACACCATATATTTT
many | TRBJ2-5 | TRBD2 | TRBV7-2 | CASSATSGGAVETQYF | TGTGCCAGCAGCGCGACTAGCGGGGGGGCTGTGGAGACCCAGTACTTC
few | TRBJ1-3 | NA | TRBV20-1 | CSARVGSSGNTIYF | TGCAGTGCTAGAGTAGGCAGCTCTGGAAACACCATATATTTT
many | TRBJ2-1 | NA | TRBV24-1 | CATSDLSGGKNNEQFF | TGTGCCACCAGTGACTTGAGCGGAGGGAAAAACAATGAGCAGTTCTTC